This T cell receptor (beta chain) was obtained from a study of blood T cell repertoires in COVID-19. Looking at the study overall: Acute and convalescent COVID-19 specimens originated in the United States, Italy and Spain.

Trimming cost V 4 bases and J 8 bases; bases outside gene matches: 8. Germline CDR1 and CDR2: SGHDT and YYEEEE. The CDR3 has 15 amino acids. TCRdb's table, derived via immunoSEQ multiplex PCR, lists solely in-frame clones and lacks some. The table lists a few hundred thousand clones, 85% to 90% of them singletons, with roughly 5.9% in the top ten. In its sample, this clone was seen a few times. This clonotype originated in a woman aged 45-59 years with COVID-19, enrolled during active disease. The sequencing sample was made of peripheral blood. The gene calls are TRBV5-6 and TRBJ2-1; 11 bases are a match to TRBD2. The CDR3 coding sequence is TGTGCCAGCAGCCTAACTAGCGGGAGTTACGATGAGCAGTTCTTC. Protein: CASSLTSGSYDEQFF.